This T cell receptor (beta chain) was retrieved from a study of cytomegalovirus exposure and HLA in healthy donors. Study context: Ancestry clustering placed about four fifths of roughly 410 genotyped donors in the Caucasian-associated cluster.

Germline V gene sequence: CDR1 MNHNS, CDR2 SASEGT. Germline trimming cut 6 bases from V and 2 bases from J; bases unmatched to any gene: 3. The CDR3 contains 15 residues. Both 60 Vbeta primers and 13 Jbeta primers went into the PCR. Only in-frame clones appear in the TCRdb table, and some are missing; sequencing was by immunoSEQ multiplex PCR. The repertoire includes roughly 100,000 clones, around 10% of them detected once, and roughly 4.7% sits in the top ten. The receptor was derived from a man between 45 and 60 years old in good health and CMV-seropositive. V is TRBV6-1 and J is TRBJ2-7; TRBD2 aligns across 14 bases. The sequenced material came from PBMCs. This CDR3 is CASRGTSGSTYEQYF. The CDR3 bases are TGTGCCAGCAGAGGGACTAGCGGGAGTACCTACGAGCAGTACTTC.